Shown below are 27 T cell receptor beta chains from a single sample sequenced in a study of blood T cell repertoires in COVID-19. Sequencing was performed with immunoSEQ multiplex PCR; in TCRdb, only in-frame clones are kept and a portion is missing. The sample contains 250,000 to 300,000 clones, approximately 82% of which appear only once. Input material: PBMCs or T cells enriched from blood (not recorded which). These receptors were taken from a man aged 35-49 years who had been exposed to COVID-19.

The CDR3 is CASSPGQGVTGELFF. CDR3 nucleotides: TGCGCCAGCAGCCCGGGACAGGGGGTAACCGGGGAGCTGTTTTTT. The rearrangement joins TRBV5-1 to TRBJ2-2; 11 nucleotides line up with TRBD1. This CDR3 is 15 amino acids long. Per germline, CDR1 SGHRS and CDR2 YFSETQ. Losses at the gene ends were 4 bases for V and 5 bases for J; bases not matched to a gene: 4.

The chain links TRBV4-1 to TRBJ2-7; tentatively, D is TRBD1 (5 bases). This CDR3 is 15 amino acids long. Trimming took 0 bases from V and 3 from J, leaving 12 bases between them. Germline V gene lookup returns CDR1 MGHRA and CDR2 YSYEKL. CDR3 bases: TGCGCCAGCAGCCAAGATAAGGGGATGTTCTACGAGCAGTACTTC. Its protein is CASSQDKGMFYEQYF.

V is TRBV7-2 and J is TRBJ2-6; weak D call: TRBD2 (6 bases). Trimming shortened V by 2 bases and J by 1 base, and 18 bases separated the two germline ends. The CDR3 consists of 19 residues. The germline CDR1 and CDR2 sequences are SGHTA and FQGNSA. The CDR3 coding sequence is TGTGCCAGCAGCTTAAGGGGAGGCCTAAAAGGGTCTGGGGCCAACGTCCTGACTTTC. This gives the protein CASSLRGGLKGSGANVLTF.

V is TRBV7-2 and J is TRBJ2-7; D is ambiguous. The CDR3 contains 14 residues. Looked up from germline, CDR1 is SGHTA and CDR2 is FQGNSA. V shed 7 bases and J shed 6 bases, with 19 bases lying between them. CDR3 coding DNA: TGTGCCAGCACCCCGACGGTGATGGGCGCCGAGCAGTACTTC. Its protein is CASTPTVMGAEQYF.

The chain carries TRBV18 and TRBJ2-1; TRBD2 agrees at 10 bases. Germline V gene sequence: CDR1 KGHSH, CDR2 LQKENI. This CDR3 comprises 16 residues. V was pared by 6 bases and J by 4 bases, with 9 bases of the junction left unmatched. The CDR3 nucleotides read TGTGCCAGCTCCCTAGCGGGAGCGAATGCATACAATGAGCAGTTCTTC. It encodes CASSLAGANAYNEQFF.

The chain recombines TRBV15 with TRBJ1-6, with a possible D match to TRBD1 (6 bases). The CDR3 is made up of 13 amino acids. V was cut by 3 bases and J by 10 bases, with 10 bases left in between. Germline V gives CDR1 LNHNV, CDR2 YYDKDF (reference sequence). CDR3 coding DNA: TGTGCCACCAGCAGGGAACAGGGCTCACCCCTCCACTTT. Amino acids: CATSREQGSPLHF. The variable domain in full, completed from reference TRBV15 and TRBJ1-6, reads DAMVIQNPRYQVTQFGKPVTLSCSQTLNHNVMYWYQQKSSQAPKLLFHYYDKDFNNEADTPDNFQSRRPNTSFCFLDIRSPGLGDTAMYLCATSREQGSPLHFGNGTRLTVT.

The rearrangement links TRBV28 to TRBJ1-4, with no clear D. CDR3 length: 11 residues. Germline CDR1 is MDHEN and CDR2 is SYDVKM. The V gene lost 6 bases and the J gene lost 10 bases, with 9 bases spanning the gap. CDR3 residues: CASRAPRKLFF. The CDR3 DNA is TGTGCCAGCAGGGCCCCCCGAAAACTGTTTTTT.

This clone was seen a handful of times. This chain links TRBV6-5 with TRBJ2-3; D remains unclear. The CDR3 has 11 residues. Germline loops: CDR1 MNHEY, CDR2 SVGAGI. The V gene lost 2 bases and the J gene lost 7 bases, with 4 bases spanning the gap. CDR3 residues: CASSYLYTQYF. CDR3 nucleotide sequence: TGTGCCAGCAGTTACCTCTATACGCAGTATTTT.

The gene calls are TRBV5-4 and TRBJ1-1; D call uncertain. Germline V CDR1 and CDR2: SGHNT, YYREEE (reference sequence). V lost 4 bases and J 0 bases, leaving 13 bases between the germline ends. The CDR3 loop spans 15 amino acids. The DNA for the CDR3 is TGTGCCAGCAGCCGTTCGACACCCATGAACACTGAAGCTTTCTTT. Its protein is CASSRSTPMNTEAFF.

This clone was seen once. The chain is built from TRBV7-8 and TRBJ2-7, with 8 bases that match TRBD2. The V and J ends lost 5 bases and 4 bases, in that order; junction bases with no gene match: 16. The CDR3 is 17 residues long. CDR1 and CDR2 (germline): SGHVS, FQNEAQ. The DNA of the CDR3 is TGTGCCAGCAGCACCCCAACCTTAAGCGGGAGTCCTTACGAGCAGTACTTC. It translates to CASSTPTLSGSPYEQYF.

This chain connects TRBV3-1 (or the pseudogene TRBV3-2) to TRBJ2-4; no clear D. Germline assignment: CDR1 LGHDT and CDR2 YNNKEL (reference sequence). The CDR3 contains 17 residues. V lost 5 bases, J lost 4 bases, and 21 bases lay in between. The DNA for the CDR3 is TGTGCCAGCAGCTTGATAGTCCCATTTGAAAGAAAAAACATTCAGTACTTC. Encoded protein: CASSLIVPFERKNIQYF.

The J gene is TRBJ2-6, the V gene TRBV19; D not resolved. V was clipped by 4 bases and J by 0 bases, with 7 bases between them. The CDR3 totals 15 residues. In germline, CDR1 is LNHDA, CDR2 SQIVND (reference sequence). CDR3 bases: TGTGCCAGTAGTACAGGATCCTCTGGGGCCAACGTCCTGACTTTC. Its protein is CASSTGSSGANVLTF.

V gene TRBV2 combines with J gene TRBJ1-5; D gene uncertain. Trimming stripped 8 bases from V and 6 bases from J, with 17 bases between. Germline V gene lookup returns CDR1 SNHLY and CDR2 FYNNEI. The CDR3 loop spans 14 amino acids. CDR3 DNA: TGTGCCAGCGTACTAGTGTCAAGTGGTCAGCCCCAGCATTTT. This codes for CASVLVSSGQPQHF.

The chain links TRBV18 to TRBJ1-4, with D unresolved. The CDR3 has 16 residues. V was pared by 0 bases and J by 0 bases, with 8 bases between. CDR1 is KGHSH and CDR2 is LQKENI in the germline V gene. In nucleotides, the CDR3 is TGTGCCAGCTCACCACCGCCGGGAGCAACTAATGAAAAACTGTTTTTT. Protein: CASSPPPGATNEKLFF.

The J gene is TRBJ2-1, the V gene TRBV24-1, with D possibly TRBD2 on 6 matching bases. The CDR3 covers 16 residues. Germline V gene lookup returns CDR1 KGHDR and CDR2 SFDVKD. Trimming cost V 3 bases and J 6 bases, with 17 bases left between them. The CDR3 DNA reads TGTGCCACCAGTGATCCGTCCCCGGGAGTAGGCAATGAGCAGTTCTTC. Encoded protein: CATSDPSPGVGNEQFF.

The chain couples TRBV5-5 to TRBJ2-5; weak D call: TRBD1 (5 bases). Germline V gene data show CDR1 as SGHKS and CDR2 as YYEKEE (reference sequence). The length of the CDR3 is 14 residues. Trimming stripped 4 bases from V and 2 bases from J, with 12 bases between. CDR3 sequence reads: CASSPRQTQETQYF. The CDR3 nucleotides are TGTGCCAGCAGCCCGAGACAGACTCAAGAGACCCAGTACTTC.

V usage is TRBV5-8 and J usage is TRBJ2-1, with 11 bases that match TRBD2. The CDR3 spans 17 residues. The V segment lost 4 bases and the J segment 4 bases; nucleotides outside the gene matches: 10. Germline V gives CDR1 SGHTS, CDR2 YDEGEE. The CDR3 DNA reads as TGTGCCAGCAGCGCCAGGCGGGTAGCGGGAGGGTACAATGAGCAGTTCTTC. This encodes CASSARRVAGGYNEQFF.

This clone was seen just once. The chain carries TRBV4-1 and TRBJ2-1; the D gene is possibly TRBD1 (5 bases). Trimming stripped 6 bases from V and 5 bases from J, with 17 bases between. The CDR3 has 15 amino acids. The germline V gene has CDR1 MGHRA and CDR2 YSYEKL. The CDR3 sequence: CASRTLGRVHNEQFF. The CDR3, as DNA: TGCGCCAGCAGGACCCTAGGCAGGGTTCACAATGAGCAGTTCTTC.

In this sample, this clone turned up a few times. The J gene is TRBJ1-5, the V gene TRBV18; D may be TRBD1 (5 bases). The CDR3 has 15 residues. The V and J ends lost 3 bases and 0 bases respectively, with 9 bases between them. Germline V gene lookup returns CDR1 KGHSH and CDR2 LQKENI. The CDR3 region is CASSPRQISNQPQHF. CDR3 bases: TGTGCCAGCTCACCTCGACAGATTAGCAATCAGCCCCAGCATTTT.

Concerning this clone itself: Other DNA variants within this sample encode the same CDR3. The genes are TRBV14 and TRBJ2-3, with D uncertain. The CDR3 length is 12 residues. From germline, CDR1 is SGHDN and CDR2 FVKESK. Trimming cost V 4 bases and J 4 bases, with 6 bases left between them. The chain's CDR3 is CASSRSSDTQYF. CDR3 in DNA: TGTGCCAGCAGCCGTAGCTCAGATACGCAGTATTTT.

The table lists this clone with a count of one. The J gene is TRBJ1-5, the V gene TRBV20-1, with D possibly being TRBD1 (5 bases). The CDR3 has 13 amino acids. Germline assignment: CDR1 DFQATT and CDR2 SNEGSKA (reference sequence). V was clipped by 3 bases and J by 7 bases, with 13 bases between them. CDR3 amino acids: CSASPGYGQPQHF. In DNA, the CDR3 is TGCAGTGCTAGTCCAGGGTATGGACAGCCCCAGCATTTT.

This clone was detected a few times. CDR3 sequence: CASSLGGHYEQYF. The DNA for the CDR3 is TGTGCCAGCAGCTTGGGCGGACACTACGAGCAGTACTTC. This rearrangement joins TRBV7-2 to TRBJ2-7; possible D gene TRBD1, 5 bases. V was trimmed by 3 bases and J by 3 bases, leaving 9 bases between them. This CDR3 is 13 amino acids long. Germline CDR1 and CDR2: SGHTA and FQGNSA.

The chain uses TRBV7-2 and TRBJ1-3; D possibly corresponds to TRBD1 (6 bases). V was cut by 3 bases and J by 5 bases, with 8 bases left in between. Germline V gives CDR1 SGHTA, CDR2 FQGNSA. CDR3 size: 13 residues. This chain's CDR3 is CASSLQGRNTIYF. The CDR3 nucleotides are TGTGCCAGCAGCTTGCAGGGGCGAAACACCATATATTTT.

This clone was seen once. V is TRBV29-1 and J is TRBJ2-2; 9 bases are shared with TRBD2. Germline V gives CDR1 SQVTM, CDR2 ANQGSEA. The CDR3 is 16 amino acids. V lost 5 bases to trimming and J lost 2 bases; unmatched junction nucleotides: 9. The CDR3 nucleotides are TGCAGCGTTCGCGGGAGCGGGAGGAAAAACACCGGGGAGCTGTTTTTT. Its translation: CSVRGSGRKNTGELFF.

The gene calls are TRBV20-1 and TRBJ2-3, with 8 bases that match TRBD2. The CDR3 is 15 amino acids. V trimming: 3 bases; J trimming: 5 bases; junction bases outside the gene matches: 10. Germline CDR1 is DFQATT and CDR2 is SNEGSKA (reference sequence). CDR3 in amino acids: CSASGQREFVDTQYF. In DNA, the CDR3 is TGCAGTGCTAGTGGCCAGCGGGAGTTTGTAGATACGCAGTATTTT.

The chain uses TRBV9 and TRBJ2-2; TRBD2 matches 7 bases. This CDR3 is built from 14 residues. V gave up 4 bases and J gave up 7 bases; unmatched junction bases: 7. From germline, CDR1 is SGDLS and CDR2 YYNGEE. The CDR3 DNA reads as TGTGCCAGCAGCCCCCCTGGGAGGGTCGGGGAGCTGTTTTTT. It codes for CASSPPGRVGELFF.

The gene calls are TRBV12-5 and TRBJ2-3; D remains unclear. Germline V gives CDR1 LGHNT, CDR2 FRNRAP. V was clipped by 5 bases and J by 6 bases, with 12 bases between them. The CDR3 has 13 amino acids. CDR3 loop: CASGPRSRDTQYF. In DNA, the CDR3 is TGTGCTAGTGGTCCTCGTTCGAGGGATACGCAGTATTTT.